The sequence of this TCR beta chain was determined in a study of cytomegalovirus exposure and HLA in healthy donors. The germline CDR1 and CDR2 sequences are MGHRA and YSYEKL. The CDR3 is made up of 17 amino acids. V was pared by 1 base and J by 2 bases, with 7 bases of the junction left unmatched. Study results and limitations: A link between a missense DCLRE1C variant and TCR beta V- and J-gene trimming emerged from a later analysis. Upon later analysis, TCR association rates were observed to vary by HLA locus, being highest for DRB1 and lowest for HLA-C. The HLA-A and HLA-B alleles of most subjects were reportedly predicted accurately from TCR beta sequences. It was reported in a later analysis that an Asian-associated ancestry cluster showed fewer N-insertions than the approximately 700-donor mean.

On this clone itself: Its antigen is unknown.

PCR involved 60 Vbeta and 13 Jbeta primers. Generated by immunoSEQ multiplex PCR, the TCRdb table keeps only in-frame clones and is missing some. The table shows 140,000 to 150,000 clones, with approximately 72% occurring only once. The source of this sequence is a man aged 40-50 years in good health and CMV-seronegative. The chain carries TRBV4-1 and TRBJ1-3; 8 nucleotides line up with TRBD1. The material sequenced was PBMCs. The CDR3 nucleotides read TGCGCCAGCAGCCAAGCAGGGGGCGATAGGGCTGGAAACACCATATATTTT. Translation gives CASSQAGGDRAGNTIYF.